This T cell receptor (beta chain) was retrieved from a study of Ad26.COV2.S vaccination and SARS-CoV-2 variants. Treatment: over 15 received Ad26.COV2.S at low or high dose, single or two shots; roughly five received placebo; per-sample allocation not given. Material that was analyzed had been drawn on day 63 after the first vaccine or placebo injection. The V and J ends lost 5 bases and 1 base respectively, with 15 bases between them. The CDR3 spans 16 residues. Germline-derived CDR1 and CDR2 are MDHEN and SYDVKM. The repertoire was sequenced with immunoSEQ multiplex PCR; TCRdb's copy has only in-frame clones and lacks some. The sample contains under 550,000 clones, about nine tenths of which appear only once.

The rearrangement links TRBV28 to TRBJ1-5; D is perhaps TRBD1 (6 bases). The TCR comes from a person aged 18 to 65 who received the Ad26.COV2.S COVID-19 vaccine or a placebo. The sample in question was peripheral blood, obtained in a trial of Ad26.COV2.S vaccine versus placebo. CDR3: CASSIEQGLSNQPQHF. The CDR3 nucleotides are TGTGCCAGCAGTATCGAACAGGGTTTAAGCAATCAGCCCCAGCATTTT.